This T cell receptor (beta chain) was sequenced during a study of cytomegalovirus exposure and HLA in healthy donors. Findings and limits, study-wide: An ancestry cluster, one associated with Asian ancestry, reportedly showed fewer N-insertions than the approximately 650-donor mean in a later analysis. In a later analysis, at a false discovery rate of 0.05, 15,000 to 20,000 TCR beta sequences were associated with HLA alleles.

About this clone itself: Its antigen is currently unknown.

This CDR3 region has 15 residues. The V segment lost 8 bases and the J segment 2 bases; nucleotides outside the gene matches: 7. Germline CDR1 MNHNS, CDR2 SASEGT. Researchers ran the PCR with 60 Vbeta and 13 Jbeta primers. The table came from immunoSEQ multiplex PCR; TCRdb's copy has only in-frame clones and leaves some out. The sample has 130,000 to 150,000 clones, 80% seen once. The sequenced sample consisted of PBMCs. The source is a man aged 30 to 39 in good health and CMV-seronegative. This chain uses TRBV6-1 with TRBJ1-5; 9 bases map to TRBD1. In nucleotides, the CDR3 is TGTGCCAGCCGGGACAGGGTTTTCGGCAATCAGCCCCAGCATTTT. Encoded protein: CASRDRVFGNQPQHF.